This T cell receptor beta chain was found in a study of PD-1 blockade in classical Hodgkin lymphoma (dated by TCRdb to about 2020). Describing the broader study: Nivolumab dosing was 3 mg/kg intravenously every 2 weeks, continuing until either disease progression or unacceptable toxicity. The study used TCR beta sequencing and CyTOF to define a peripheral blood immune signature of response to PD-1 blockade in classical Hodgkin lymphoma.

The research as a whole found: Among trial patients, those achieving complete response had baseline diversity similar to that of newly diagnosed patients, while diversity was significantly lower in partial responders and progressors. Diversity was lower in patients who began nivolumab less than 1 year after ASCT, so these patients were left out of later analyses to avoid confounding by immune reconstitution. The study was restricted to a single clinical trial cohort, and the causes of repertoire differences, possibly disease activity or prior therapy, were left undefined. Newly diagnosed patients were reported to have lower baseline TCR diversity than healthy donors, and relapsed/refractory patients were reported to have lower baseline TCR diversity still. A significant rise by C4D1 was seen in CD4+ but not CD8+ TCR diversity (p=0.0027 vs p=0.16), with the rise being most apparent in complete responders (p=0.02).

Taken with the paper, the label for time point translates to: cycle 4 day 1 (C4D1), after five to seven weeks of nivolumab. Every trial patient had relapsed following autologous stem cell transplantation, and prior brentuximab vedotin exposure was what differed among cohorts A, B and C. The trial cohort comprised 56 patients with relapsed/refractory classical Hodgkin lymphoma whose best overall responses were complete response, partial response or progressive disease. Single-agent nivolumab was administered to trial patients in the multi-cohort phase II CheckMate 205 trial. Best overall response was determined by an independent review committee according to the 2007 International Working Group response criteria. Trial PBMCs were collected just before the start of nivolumab (C1D1) and during therapy at cycle 2 day 1 and cycle 4 day 1. Peripheral blood was collected in 8 mL Vacutainer Cell Preparation Tubes, from which PBMCs were isolated by centrifugation and then cryopreserved.

The Qiagen DNeasy kit was used to extract genomic DNA from unsorted PBMCs and from the negatively selected CD4+ and CD8+ fractions. Amplification of TCR beta CDR3 regions was done by immunoSEQ multiplex PCR with primers that anneal to V and J segments. A synthetic immune receptor repertoire was used to minimize amplification bias, and any remaining bias was removed computationally after sequencing. The authors' analysis ran thus. Custom Python scripts were used to quantify repertoire diversity as the Shannon entropy index. Unsorted, CD4+ and CD8+ repertoires were examined separately, except in combined analyses, for which CD4+ and CD8+ sequences were merged in silico. A clone was considered expanded if an increase in frequency of at least 2-fold after treatment relative to C1D1 was found, and a pseudocount of 0.5 was applied to clones undetected at baseline. Singleton clones were defined as clones with 0 or 1 copy at C1D1, and non-singleton clones were defined as clones with 2 or more copies. Clones expanded in unsorted samples were labelled as CD4+, CD8+ or unknown by matching protein sequences in sorted samples from the same patient. Wilcoxon tests on paired samples were used to test changes in diversity from C1D1 to C4D1. The clones in this table, taken by TCRdb from immuneACCESS, are in-frame only. Not every clone is retained; where verified, under half of the shortfall comes from an unresolved V gene, and the cause of the rest is unknown. V and J calls plus clone size are reproduced from that table; the DNA served to infer D and trimming. The sample records approximately 89,000 clones, 65% to 85% of which are singletons. In total, the top ten clones hold more than 15% of the sample.

As to this clone: This clone's antigen is unknown. Nothing much larger sits one base from this clone, and base qualities are not available.

The CDR3 spans 14 residues, from the cysteine through the phenylalanine. The entry retains the CDR3 DNA only, 42 bases that are in frame from base 1. CDR1 and CDR2 (WNHNN, SYGVQD) derive from the germline V gene (reference sequence). At the junction V is shortened by 4 bases and J by 0 bases, with 6 bases in between. The TCR comes from a human donor with classical Hodgkin lymphoma. The specimen comprised peripheral blood mononuclear cells (PBMCs), sampled before the fourth cycle of nivolumab. The chain was built from TRBV10-1 and TRBJ2-2; the D gene identity is not certain. At the DNA level, the sequence is TGCGCCAGCAGTGGCAGAACGAACACCGGGGAGCTGTTTTTT. It translates as CASSGRTNTGELFF.